A selection of T cell receptor beta chains follows, all from one sample in a study of T cell changes during pregnancy in multiple sclerosis. Sequencing was performed with immunoSEQ multiplex PCR; in TCRdb, only in-frame clones are kept and a portion is missing. Among 44,000 or so clones, 88% were seen once, and the ten largest hold 5.5% to 6%. The starting material was CD8+ T cells from peripheral blood mononuclear cells, obtained after pregnancy. These receptors came from a female donor in good health, enrolled as a control in a pregnancy study. Each CDR3 is given with its conserved first and last residue.

TRBV4-1 | CASSQGLGEQFF
TRBV7-9 | CASSPKRGGTDTQYF
TRBV11-2 | CASSLNRVPEAFF
TRBV5-1 | CASSPPGGAFF
TRBV7-9 | CATQGQESTDTQYF
TRBV27 | CASSPWATSTDTQYF
TRBV14 | CASSHNRGMNTEAFF
TRBV10-3 | CAISERGRPQHF
TRBV4-2 | CASSQEADRGNTEAFF
TRBV18 | CASSPPGQGAEQYF
TRBV19 | CASTLRGGDGDTQYF
TRBV6-5 | CASTGRGLNEQFF
TRBV6-6 | CASSYQLADYTDTQYF
TRBV27 | CASSPPASETQYF
TRBV4-3 | CASSQDRGITEAFF
TRBV5-8 | CASSLVEWNTEAFF
TRBV9 | CASSVADTEAFF
TRBV9 | CASSATRGEQYF
TRBV9 | CASSVQGADYEQYF
TRBV18 | CASSPAGLRGSYNEQFF
TRBV7-3 | CASSPPGQGSTGELFF
TRBV4-3 | CASSQDLATTDTQYF
TRBV28 | CASSIGSNTGELFF
TRBV7-8 | CASSLAGLAGDEQFF
TRBV6-5 | CASSLLPEQFF
TRBV27 | CASSPLRGAGEQYF
TRBV5-6 | CASSSPLTSGGQETQYF
TRBV5-6 | CASSLAELDRWYEQYF
TRBV7-6 | CASSFGGTGELFF
TRBV4-1 | CASSQDGGQNSNQPQHF
TRBV5-5 | CASRNEGTVYGYTF
TRBV27 | CASSLTGGPGNTIYF
TRBV6-1 | CAGQGATEAFF
TRBV27 | CASSPGGTIYGYTF
TRBV19 | CASSRTGADSPLHF
TRBV6-5 | CASSYNGELPYEQYF
TRBV7-9 | CASSPLENEQFF
TRBV5-5 | CASSLATVSDEQYF
TRBV6-6 | CACEQGSSYNSPLHF
TRBV4-3 | CASSQEGLRNEAFF
TRBV4-3 | CASSQDITGVSGNTIYF
TRBV13 | CASSPGSVGRSYEQYF
TRBV29-1 | CSVAVLTSMNEQFF
TRBV11-2 | CASSSEWNPRGGVLTF
TRBV7-2 | CASSGGGNTEAFF
TRBV11-2 | CASSLVVGVSRGPTDTQYF
TRBV10-2 | CASSRENTGELFF
TRBV18 | CASSPGTGLNTEAFF
TRBV27 | CASSLKGFSQPQHF
TRBV6-4 | CASSEGTTTTGELFF
TRBV11-1 | CASSPRQGSPLGPFQYF
TRBV19 | CASTDRGRYYGYTF
TRBV7-9 | CASSPGGRETQYF
TRBV27 | CASSSGGAHNEQFF
TRBV7-9 | CASSLSFQEGGYTF
TRBV6-4 | CASSDSDRGSYNEQFF
TRBV4-3 | CASSQEGGGYGYTF
TRBV7-9 | CASRLAGGDTGELFF
TRBV7-2 | CASSYLGQEEQYF
TRBV11-1 | CASSLGLAGEGAYNEQFF